A selection of T cell receptor beta chains follows, all from one sample in a study of regulatory T cells in long-lasting Graves disease. One entry per CDR3 protein results from TCRdb running MiXCR on the multiplex PCR reads. The repertoire includes 200,000 to 250,000 distinct CDR3 sequences, around 20% of them detected once, and 10% to 15% sits in the top ten. Separately, the same data were catalogued under a study of T cells in Graves' hyperthyroidism and ophthalmopathy.

Specimen: peripheral blood mononuclear cells (PBMCs), collected at new diagnosis, from a patient treated with antithyroid drugs. All receptors derive from a woman aged 30 to 39 with Graves disease. Both conserved end residues are part of each CDR3. D genes are given only for firm matches. Clone size is given for some rows only: seen once, a few or many times, or a class if the clone is expanded.

D,size,J,V,CDR3,DNA
-,many,TRBJ2-2,TRBV6-5,CASSYSGTNTGELFF,TGTGCCAGCAGTTACTCAGGGACAAACACCGGGGAGCTGTTTTTT
-,many,TRBJ1-2,TRBV28,CASIRGSGYGYTF,TGTGCCAGCATCCGGGGCAGTGGGTATGGCTACACCTTC
-,many,TRBJ2-2,TRBV5-1,CASSLGGQYTGELFF,TGTGCCAGCAGCTTGGGCGGGCAGTATACCGGGGAGCTGTTTTTT
-,-,TRBJ2-3,TRBV7-8,CASSLRPGVPDTQYF,TGTGCCAGCAGCTTAAGGCCAGGGGTCCCAGATACGCAGTATTTT
-,many,TRBJ1-1,TRBV5-1,CASSLDGITGTEAFF,TGCGCCAGCAGCTTGGATGGGATTACGGGCACTGAAGCTTTCTTT
-,-,TRBJ2-5,TRBV30,CAWGGHQETQYF,TGTGCCTGGGGGGGACATCAAGAGACCCAGTACTTC
TRBD1,many,TRBJ1-2,TRBV6-1,CASSGSGAGQGGSYTF,TGTGCCAGCAGTGGATCTGGGGCGGGACAGGGGGGAAGCTACACCTTC
-,few,TRBJ2-1,TRBV20-1,CSARDDRYGVYNEQFF,TGCAGTGCTAGAGATGATCGTTATGGTGTCTACAATGAGCAGTTCTTC
-,-,TRBJ1-6,TRBV5-1,CASSLESGTPLHF,TGCGCCAGCAGCTTGGAGTCGGGAACCCCCCTCCACTTT
-,many,TRBJ2-5,TRBV28,CATRGGFRAQYF,TGTGCCACCAGGGGGGGTTTTCGGGCCCAGTACTTC
-,-,TRBJ2-7,TRBV9,CASSVEGLSYEQYF,TGTGCCAGCAGCGTAGAGGGACTCAGCTACGAGCAGTACTTC
-,many,TRBJ2-3,TRBV7-9,CASSQNTQYF,TGTGCCAGCTCGCAGAATACGCAGTATTTT
-,many,TRBJ1-3,TRBV6-5,CASSYFARIGNTIYF,TGTGCCAGCAGTTACTTTGCCCGGATCGGAAACACCATATATTTT
TRBD1,many,TRBJ2-3,TRBV28,CASSPRQGASDTQYF,TGTGCCAGCAGTCCGCGACAGGGGGCTTCAGATACGCAGTATTTT
-,-,TRBJ2-7,TRBV19,CASASVEGTYEQYF,TGTGCCAGTGCCTCGGTCGAGGGTACCTACGAGCAGTACTTC
-,many,TRBJ2-3,TRBV24-1,CATSDQARGGDTQYF,TGTGCCACCAGTGACCAGGCCCGGGGCGGAGATACGCAGTATTTT
-,many,TRBJ1-5,TRBV20-1,CSATGGDNQPQHF,TGCAGTGCTACGGGAGGGGACAATCAGCCCCAGCATTTT
TRBD2,many,TRBJ2-1,TRBV11-2,CASSSATSGVGNEQFF,TGTGCCAGCAGCTCAGCCACTAGCGGGGTTGGCAATGAGCAGTTCTTC
-,many,TRBJ1-3,TRBV27,CASSDPQGPGNTIYF,TGTGCCAGTTCCGATCCACAGGGACCTGGAAACACCATATATTTT
TRBD1,many,TRBJ1-6,TRBV28,CASSSWDRLNSPLHF,TGTGCCAGCAGTTCCTGGGACAGGCTGAATTCACCCCTCCACTTT
-,many,TRBJ1-2,TRBV6-1,CASSEAPGANYGYTF,TGTGCCAGCAGTGAAGCCCCAGGGGCGAACTATGGCTACACCTTC
-,-,TRBJ2-7,TRBV3-1,CASSPRTSGEQYF,TGTGCCAGCAGCCCCCGGACAAGTGGCGAGCAGTACTTC
TRBD2,-,TRBJ2-7,TRBV15,CATSRVGLAGEEEQYF,TGTGCCACCAGCAGAGTGGGACTAGCGGGAGAAGAGGAGCAGTACTTC
-,-,TRBJ1-2,TRBV5-1,CASSLQASLGAYGYTF,TGCGCCAGCAGCTTGCAAGCCTCATTAGGTGCTTATGGCTACACCTTC
-,-,TRBJ1-3,TRBV6-5,CASSYSPAYSGNTIYF,TGTGCCAGCAGTTACTCGCCAGCCTACTCTGGAAACACCATATATTTT
-,-,TRBJ2-5,TRBV11-2,CASSFGQGGGETQYF,TGTGCCAGCAGCTTCGGACAGGGAGGGGGCGAGACCCAGTACTTC
TRBD1,many,TRBJ2-7,TRBV12-3/TRBV12-4,CASSLSGDRGLDEQYF,TGTGCCAGCAGCCTATCCGGGGACAGGGGGCTAGACGAGCAGTACTTC
TRBD1,-,TRBJ1-5,TRBV6-2/TRBV6-3,CASSYFPGQGGYSNQPQHF,TGTGCCAGCAGTTACTTCCCGGGACAGGGGGGTTATAGCAATCAGCCCCAGCATTTT
TRBD1,-,TRBJ1-6,TRBV30,CAWRGTGTGNSPLHF,TGTGCCTGGAGGGGTACCGGGACAGGGAATTCACCCCTCCACTTT
TRBD1,few,TRBJ1-3,TRBV6-1,CASSTGDGNTIYF,TGTGCCAGCAGTACAGGGGACGGAAACACCATATATTTT
TRBD2,many,TRBJ2-1,TRBV28,CASSFETASGNNEQFF,TGTGCCAGCAGTTTCGAAACTGCTAGCGGAAACAATGAGCAGTTCTTC
-,-,TRBJ1-5,TRBV4-1,CASSPLGVGQPQHF,TGCGCCAGCAGCCCACTTGGGGTCGGGCAGCCCCAGCATTTT
TRBD1,-,TRBJ1-6,TRBV5-6,CASSPGTGSILPSPLHF,TGTGCCAGCAGCCCCGGGACAGGGTCGATCCTTCCTTCACCCCTCCACTTT
TRBD2,few,TRBJ2-3,TRBV9,CASSARLAGGTDTQYF,TGTGCCAGCAGCGCTCGACTAGCGGGGGGCACAGATACGCAGTATTTT
-,many,TRBJ1-1,TRBV13,CASTPLGLVSTEAFF,TGTGCCAGCACGCCCTTGGGGCTTGTGAGCACTGAAGCTTTCTTT
-,-,TRBJ2-7,TRBV6-5,CASSYQEASYEQYF,TGTGCCAGCAGTTACCAGGAGGCCTCCTACGAGCAGTACTTC
-,many,TRBJ1-1,TRBV5-1,CASSFRTGENTEAFF,TGCGCCAGCAGCTTCCGAACAGGCGAAAACACTGAAGCTTTCTTT
TRBD1,many,TRBJ1-1,TRBV12-5,CASGLALDRGQHTEAFF,TGTGCTAGTGGTTTGGCCCTAGACAGGGGCCAACACACTGAAGCTTTCTTT
-,many,TRBJ1-1,TRBV7-2,CASSLGAGWGTEAFF,TGTGCCAGCAGCTTAGGGGCAGGGTGGGGCACTGAAGCTTTCTTT
-,-,TRBJ2-7,TRBV19,CASSIDLTGYGEQYF,TGTGCCAGTAGTATAGATCTTACCGGGTACGGCGAGCAGTACTTC
TRBD1,-,TRBJ1-3,TRBV19,CATQGASGNTIYF,TGTGCCACTCAGGGGGCCTCTGGAAACACCATATATTTT
-,many,TRBJ2-7,TRBV11-3,CASSPGTRSYEQYF,TGTGCCAGCAGCCCCGGGACACGCTCCTACGAGCAGTACTTC
-,many,TRBJ1-1,TRBV11-1,CASSTHGGGGSTEAFF,TGCGCCAGCAGCACCCACGGAGGGGGGGGAAGCACTGAAGCTTTCTTT
-,few,TRBJ2-5,TRBV18,CASSPPAEETQYF,TGTGCCAGCTCACCACCGGCAGAAGAGACCCAGTACTTC
-,-,TRBJ2-5,TRBV9,CASRRLLGTQYF,TGTGCCAGCAGACGTCTATTGGGGACCCAGTACTTC
-,many,TRBJ1-1,TRBV12-3/TRBV12-4,CASSLAPDSPTEAFF,TGTGCCAGCAGTTTAGCGCCGGACAGTCCCACTGAAGCTTTCTTT
-,-,TRBJ1-4,TRBV12-3/TRBV12-4,CASSFLRNEKLFF,TGTGCCAGCAGTTTTTTACGGAACGAAAAACTGTTTTTT
TRBD1,few,TRBJ2-5,TRBV29-1,CSVEGQGKETQYF,TGCAGCGTTGAGGGACAGGGGAAAGAGACCCAGTACTTC
TRBD1,many,TRBJ2-2,TRBV28,CASSFGQGFNTGELFF,TGTGCCAGCAGTTTCGGACAGGGGTTTAACACCGGGGAGCTGTTTTTT
-,-,TRBJ2-2,TRBV6-1,CASTDGSNTGELFF,TGTGCCAGCACCGACGGTTCGAACACCGGGGAGCTGTTTTTT
-,many,TRBJ1-1,TRBV19,CASSRYPSGGVRNTEAFF,TGTGCCAGCTCGAGATACCCCTCCGGGGGGGTAAGGAACACTGAAGCTTTCTTT
TRBD1,many,TRBJ2-2,TRBV28,CASSRTGVYTGELFF,TGTGCCAGCAGCCGGACAGGGGTTTACACCGGGGAGCTGTTTTTT
-,once,TRBJ2-6,TRBV6-2/TRBV6-3,CASSYTGSGANVPTF,TGTGCCAGCAGTTACACAGGCTCTGGGGCCAACGTCCCGACTTTC
TRBD1,many,TRBJ1-2,TRBV30,CAGKSQGANYGYTF,TGTGCCGGGAAGTCACAGGGGGCTAACTATGGCTACACCTTC
TRBD2,many,TRBJ2-1,TRBV4-1,CASSREGSYNEQFF,TGTGCCAGCAGCCGGGAGGGCTCCTACAATGAGCAGTTCTTC
-,-,TRBJ2-2,TRBV13,CASSFPQGGDHVGELFF,TGTGCCAGCAGCTTTCCCCAAGGGGGGGACCATGTCGGGGAGCTGTTTTTT
-,-,TRBJ2-5,TRBV28,CASSITDSQETQYF,TGTGCCAGCAGTATAACGGACAGCCAAGAGACCCAGTACTTC
-,many,TRBJ2-1,TRBV15,CATSRGAGPLMEQFF,TGTGCCACCAGCAGAGGGGCAGGCCCGTTAATGGAGCAGTTCTTC
-,many,TRBJ2-7,TRBV28,CASSLAGSPEQYF,TGTGCCAGCAGTTTGGCGGGATCGCCCGAGCAGTACTTC